One sample yielded the 21 T cell receptor beta chains listed below, sequenced in a study of blood T cell repertoires in COVID-19. The repertoire was sequenced with immunoSEQ multiplex PCR; TCRdb's copy has only in-frame clones and lacks some. The sample has under 140,000 clones; about 85% are singletons. Sequenced sample: peripheral blood. These receptors all stem from a human donor in a cohort sampled during active COVID-19.

In its sample, this clone was seen once. The chain carries TRBV5-4 and TRBJ2-7; no definite D call. The germline V gene has CDR1 SGHNT and CDR2 YYREEE (reference sequence). The ends were cut back, 1 base at V and 5 bases at J, with 7 bases in the middle. The CDR3 runs to 12 residues. The CDR3 sequence: CASSLSRDEQYF. The CDR3 nucleotides read TGTGCCAGCAGCTTGAGCCGGGACGAGCAGTACTTC.

This clone has a single count. The chain links TRBV19 to TRBJ2-5; D is perhaps TRBD2 (5 bases). Trimming took off 5 bases at V and 5 bases at J, with 9 bases between the two ends. The V gene's germline CDR1 is LNHDA and CDR2 SQIVND (reference sequence). CDR3 length equals 12 residues. As DNA, the CDR3 is TGTGCCAGTAGTCATAGAGGGGAGACCCAGTACTTC. Amino acid sequence: CASSHRGETQYF.

This rearrangement joins TRBV30 to TRBJ1-1; TRBD1 agrees at 8 bases. Germline CDR1 reads GTSNPN; CDR2 reads SVGIG (reference sequence). Trimming removed 4 bases from V and 5 bases from J; junction bases left unmatched: 6. The CDR3 spans 13 residues. This CDR3 reads CAWTDREWTEAFF. The CDR3 region has the DNA TGTGCCTGGACGGACAGGGAATGGACTGAAGCTTTCTTT.

The V call is TRBV12-2, the J call TRBJ2-2; the D call TRBD1 from the table was never checked on the DNA. TRBV12-2 is a recognized pseudogene. The length of the CDR3 is 16 residues. CDR3 residues: CASRFKPLGAAGELFF. CDR3 in DNA: TGTGCAAGTCGCTTCAAGCCGCTGGGGGCGGCCGGGGAGCTGTTTTTT.

The chain joins TRBV5-4 to TRBJ2-1; TRBD2 might be the D (5 bases). There are 17 residues in the CDR3. V dropped 4 bases and J dropped 0 bases, with 17 bases sitting between them. Germline CDR1 SGHNT, CDR2 YYREEE (reference sequence). The CDR3 spells CASSPGGSLSSYNEQFF. DNA of the CDR3: TGTGCCAGCAGCCCGGGTGGGAGTCTTAGCTCCTACAATGAGCAGTTCTTC.

This clone was picked up a small number of times. The chain uses TRBV5-4 and TRBJ1-4; perhaps TRBD1 as D (6 bases). There are 14 residues in the CDR3. Germline assignment: CDR1 SGHNT and CDR2 YYREEE (reference sequence). The V end lost 2 bases, the J end lost 6 bases, and 11 bases lay between the germline ends. The CDR3 spells CASSFQQGHEKLFF. The CDR3 nucleotides read TGTGCCAGCAGCTTTCAACAGGGCCATGAAAAACTGTTTTTT. Supplemented by reference TRBV5-4 and TRBJ1-4, the full variable domain reads ETGVTQSPTHLIKTRGQQVTLRCSSQSGHNTVSWYQQALGQGPQFIFQYYREEENGRGNFPPRFSGLQFPNYSSELNVNALELDDSALYLCASSFQQGHEKLFFGSGTQLSVL.

With respect to this clone: The germline gene is not matched at one end of the junction; a read error may be the cause. The chain has TRBV7-9 and TRBJ2-3; 8 nucleotides match TRBD2. Germline assignment: CDR1 SEHNR and CDR2 FQNEAQ (reference sequence). CDR3 size: 14 residues. CDR3 in amino acids: CASSLSGDGRAIFF. CDR3 DNA: TGTGCCAGCAGCTTATCGGGGGACGGGAGGGCCATATTTTTT.

The chain is built from TRBV28 and TRBJ1-4, with a tentative D call TRBD1 (5 bases). In germline, CDR1 is MDHEN, CDR2 SYDVKM. V was shortened by 6 bases and J by 0 bases, with 14 bases between the two germline ends. The CDR3 loop spans 16 amino acids. The CDR3 coding sequence is TGTGCCAGCAGGCCTAGACAGTTCACAACTAATGAAAAACTGTTTTTT. Its protein product is CASRPRQFTTNEKLFF.

This rearrangement joins TRBV2 to TRBJ2-1; 16 bases fit TRBD2. Trimming removed 10 bases from V and 4 bases from J; junction bases left unmatched: 10. The CDR3 loop spans 17 amino acids. The germline V gene has CDR1 SNHLY and CDR2 FYNNEI. The CDR3, as DNA: TGTGCCACCGGGACTAGCGGGAGGGGGACGGTATACAATGAGCAGTTCTTC. Translated, it gives CATGTSGRGTVYNEQFF.

V and J are TRBV2 and TRBJ2-3; tentatively, D is TRBD1 (6 bases). The CDR3 is 15 amino acids. The V gene's germline CDR1 is SNHLY and CDR2 FYNNEI. V was cut by 6 bases and J by 0 bases, with 13 bases left in between. The CDR3 here is CASSGEQGSTDTQYF. For the CDR3, the DNA is TGTGCCAGCAGCGGCGAACAGGGAAGCACAGATACGCAGTATTTT. Complete variable domain (other parts from reference TRBV2 and TRBJ2-3): EPEVTQTPSHQVTQMGQEVILRCVPISNHLYFYWYRQILGQKVEFLVSFYNNEISEKSEIFDDQFSVERPDGSNFTLKIRSTKLEDSAMYFCASSGEQGSTDTQYFGPGTRLTVL.

This clone showed up just once. The CDR3 loop reads CASSLFDGYGYTF. DNA for the CDR3: TGTGCCAGCAGCTTATTCGACGGGTATGGCTACACCTTC. J is TRBJ1-2 and V is TRBV11-1; D is undetermined. V lost 2 bases and J lost 5, with 9 bases in between. The germline V gene encodes CDR1 SGHAT and CDR2 FQDESV (reference sequence). The CDR3 is 13 residues long.

The chain has TRBV6-5 and TRBJ1-1; weak D call: TRBD1 (6 bases). Trimming removed 6 bases from V and 8 bases from J, with 19 bases in between. Germline CDR1 reads MNHEY; CDR2 reads SVGAGI. This CDR3 has 14 residues. The CDR3 here is CASRRLQGSLEAFF. The CDR3 nucleotides are TGTGCCAGCAGAAGGCTACAGGGAAGTCTCGAAGCTTTCTTT.

This chain connects TRBV9 to TRBJ1-2; D is undetermined. CDR3 length equals 14 residues. Trimming cost V 0 bases and J 3 bases, with 9 bases left between them. Germline V gives CDR1 SGDLS, CDR2 YYNGEE. The DNA of the CDR3 is TGTGCCAGCAGCGTAGACGGGGTGGACTATGGCTACACCTTC. This translates into CASSVDGVDYGYTF.

The chain uses TRBV30 and TRBJ1-4; D is perhaps TRBD1 (5 bases). This CDR3 region has 16 residues. V lost 2 bases and J 4 bases, leaving 17 bases between the germline ends. Germline values: CDR1 GTSNPN, CDR2 SVGIG (reference sequence). The CDR3 nucleotides are TGTGCCTGGAGTCCCCTTCGACAGAATCTTAATGAAAAACTGTTTTTT. As protein: CAWSPLRQNLNEKLFF.

The gene calls are TRBV19 and TRBJ1-2; 8 positions match TRBD1. The CDR3 loop spans 14 amino acids. V lost 6 bases to trimming and J lost 3 bases; unmatched junction nucleotides: 6. Per germline, CDR1 LNHDA and CDR2 SQIVND (reference sequence). The CDR3 sequence is CASRSKDRDYGYTF. For the CDR3, the DNA is TGTGCCAGTAGATCAAAGGACAGGGACTATGGCTACACCTTC.

J is TRBJ2-1 and V is TRBV7-3, with 14 bases matching TRBD2. Germline V gives CDR1 SGHTA, CDR2 FQGTGA. The CDR3 loop spans 19 amino acids. The V gene end was trimmed by 5 bases and the J gene end by 1 base; junction bases not matched to a gene: 10. The CDR3 loop is CASSPGTSGGPGSYNEQFF. The CDR3 region has the DNA TGTGCCAGCAGCCCCGGGACTAGCGGGGGTCCCGGGTCCTACAATGAGCAGTTCTTC.

V is TRBV6-5 and J is TRBJ2-3, with 10 bases fitting TRBD1. The CDR3 has 15 amino acids. Per germline, CDR1 MNHEY and CDR2 SVGAGI. J gave up 4 bases and V 5 bases, and 6 bases lay outside the gene matches. The CDR3 loop is CASSNPGTGADTQYF. The CDR3 DNA reads TGTGCCAGCAGTAACCCCGGGACAGGGGCAGATACGCAGTATTTT.

The chain carries TRBV7-3 and TRBJ2-2; TRBD1 matches at 7 bases. V gave up 4 bases and J gave up 2 bases; unmatched junction bases: 7. Germline V gene data show CDR1 as SGHTA and CDR2 as FQGTGA. The CDR3 runs 16 residues. The CDR3: CASSSRGQTNTGELFF. The CDR3 bases are TGTGCCAGCAGCTCAAGGGGACAGACCAACACCGGGGAGCTGTTTTTT.

The chain has TRBV7-2 and TRBJ1-4; no firm D call. Germline assignment: CDR1 SGHTA and CDR2 FQGNSA. V was pared by 5 bases and J by 7 bases, with 23 bases between. The CDR3 is 17 amino acids. CDR3 in amino acids: CASSTHGGSVSGEKLFF. As DNA, the CDR3 is TGTGCCAGCAGCACGCATGGAGGTAGTGTTTCTGGTGAAAAACTGTTTTTT. The variable domain in full, with the rest retrieved from reference TRBV7-2 and TRBJ1-4, is GAGVSQSPSNKVTEKGKDVELRCDPISGHTALYWYRQSLGQGLEFLIYFQGNSAPDKSGLPSDRFSAERTGGSVSTLTIQRTQQEDSAVYLCASSTHGGSVSGEKLFFGSGTQLSVL.

This chain joins TRBV6-5 and TRBJ2-7; perhaps TRBD1 as D (8 bases). This CDR3 comprises 15 residues. Trimming cost V 2 bases and J 3 bases, with 14 bases left between them. The germline V gene has CDR1 MNHEY and CDR2 SVGAGI. This CDR3 is CASSYKQGEGYEQYF. The DNA for the CDR3 is TGTGCCAGCAGTTACAAACAGGGGGAGGGCTACGAGCAGTACTTC.

V is TRBV4-1 and J is TRBJ2-5, with D maybe TRBD2 (5 bases). Germline CDR1 and CDR2: MGHRA and YSYEKL. The CDR3 has 16 residues. The germline V and J ends were trimmed by 2 bases and 6 bases, with 19 bases remaining between them. The CDR3 region is CASSQRKSGPPQTQYF. The CDR3 bases are TGCGCCAGCAGCCAAAGAAAGAGCGGACCACCCCAGACCCAGTACTTC.